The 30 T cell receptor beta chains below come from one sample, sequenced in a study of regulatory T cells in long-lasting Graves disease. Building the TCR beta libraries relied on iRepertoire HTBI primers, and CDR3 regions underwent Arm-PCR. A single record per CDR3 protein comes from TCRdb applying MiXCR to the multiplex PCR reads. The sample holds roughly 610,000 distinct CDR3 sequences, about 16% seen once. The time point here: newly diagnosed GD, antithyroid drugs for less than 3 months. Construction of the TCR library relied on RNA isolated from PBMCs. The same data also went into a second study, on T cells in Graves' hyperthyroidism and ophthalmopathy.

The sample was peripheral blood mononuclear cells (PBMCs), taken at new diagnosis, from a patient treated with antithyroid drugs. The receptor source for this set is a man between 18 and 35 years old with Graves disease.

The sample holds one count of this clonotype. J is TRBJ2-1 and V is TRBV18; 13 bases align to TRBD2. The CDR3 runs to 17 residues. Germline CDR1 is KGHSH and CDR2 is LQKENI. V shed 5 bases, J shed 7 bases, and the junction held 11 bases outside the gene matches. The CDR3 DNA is TGTGCCAGCTCATCGGGACTAGCGGGAAGAGGCGCTAATGAGCAGTTCTTC. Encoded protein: CASSSGLAGRGANEQFF.

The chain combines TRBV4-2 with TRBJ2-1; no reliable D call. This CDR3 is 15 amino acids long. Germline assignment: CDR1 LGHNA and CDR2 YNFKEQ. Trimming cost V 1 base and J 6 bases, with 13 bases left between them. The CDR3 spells CASSQVVPGSNEQFF. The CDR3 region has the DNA TGTGCCAGCAGCCAAGTTGTTCCCGGGTCCAATGAGCAGTTCTTC.

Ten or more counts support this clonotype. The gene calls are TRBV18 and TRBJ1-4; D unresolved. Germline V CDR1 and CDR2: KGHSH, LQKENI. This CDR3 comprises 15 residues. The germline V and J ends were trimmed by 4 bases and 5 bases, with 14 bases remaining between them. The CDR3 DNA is TGTGCCAGCTCACAAGACCTGCAGCGGAATGAAAAACTGTTTTTT. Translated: CASSQDLQRNEKLFF.

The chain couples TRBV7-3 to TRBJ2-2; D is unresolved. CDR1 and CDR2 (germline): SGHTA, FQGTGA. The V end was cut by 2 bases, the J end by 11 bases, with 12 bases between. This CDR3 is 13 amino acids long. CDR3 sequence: CASSLEAVGELFF. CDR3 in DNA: TGTGCCAGCAGCTTAGAGGCCGTCGGAGAGCTGTTTTTT.

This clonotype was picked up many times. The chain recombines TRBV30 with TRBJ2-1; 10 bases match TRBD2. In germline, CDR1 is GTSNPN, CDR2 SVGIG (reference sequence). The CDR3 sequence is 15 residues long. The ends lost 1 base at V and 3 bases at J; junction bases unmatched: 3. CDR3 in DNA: TGTGCCTGGAGTGCCATAGCGGGAGGCTACAATGAGCAGTTCTTC. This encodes CAWSAIAGGYNEQFF.

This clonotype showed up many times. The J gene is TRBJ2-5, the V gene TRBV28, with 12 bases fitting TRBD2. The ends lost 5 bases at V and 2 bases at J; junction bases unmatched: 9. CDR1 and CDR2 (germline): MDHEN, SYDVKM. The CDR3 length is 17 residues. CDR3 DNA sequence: TGTGCCAGCAGTCCTGACATTGGACTAGCGGGACAAGAGACCCAGTACTTC. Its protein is CASSPDIGLAGQETQYF.

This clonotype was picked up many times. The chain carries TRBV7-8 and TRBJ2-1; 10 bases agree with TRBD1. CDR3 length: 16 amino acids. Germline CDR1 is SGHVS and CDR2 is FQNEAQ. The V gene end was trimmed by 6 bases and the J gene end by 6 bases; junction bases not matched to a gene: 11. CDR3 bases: TGTGCCAGCAGAACTACTACGGGACAGGGGTTCAATGAGCAGTTCTTC. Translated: CASRTTTGQGFNEQFF.

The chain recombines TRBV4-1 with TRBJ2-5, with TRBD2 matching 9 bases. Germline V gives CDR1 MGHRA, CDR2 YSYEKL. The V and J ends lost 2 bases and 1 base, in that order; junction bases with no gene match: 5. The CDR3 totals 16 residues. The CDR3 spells CASSQPTSGPQETQYF. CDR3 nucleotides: TGCGCCAGCAGCCAACCGACTAGCGGACCCCAAGAGACCCAGTACTTC.

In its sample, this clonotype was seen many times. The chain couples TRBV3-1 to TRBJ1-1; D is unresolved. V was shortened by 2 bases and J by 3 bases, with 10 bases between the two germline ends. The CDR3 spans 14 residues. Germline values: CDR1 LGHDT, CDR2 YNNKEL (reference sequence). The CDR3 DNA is TGTGCCAGCAGCCAACGAGGCGCATACACTGAAGCTTTCTTT. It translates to CASSQRGAYTEAFF.

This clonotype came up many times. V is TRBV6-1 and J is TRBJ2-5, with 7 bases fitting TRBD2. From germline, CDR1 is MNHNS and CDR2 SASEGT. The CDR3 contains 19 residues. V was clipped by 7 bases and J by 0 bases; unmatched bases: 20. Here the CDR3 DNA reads TGTGCCAGCATTCCCAAGTCGGGAGGTGTCGACGGGTACCAAGAGACCCAGTACTTC. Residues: CASIPKSGGVDGYQETQYF.

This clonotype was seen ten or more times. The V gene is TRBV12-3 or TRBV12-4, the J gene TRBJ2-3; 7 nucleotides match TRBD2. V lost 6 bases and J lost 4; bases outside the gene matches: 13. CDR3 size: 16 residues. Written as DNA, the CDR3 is TGTGCCAGCAGCCTCCATTGGCGGGAGAGGGCAGATACGCAGTATTTT. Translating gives CASSLHWRERADTQYF.

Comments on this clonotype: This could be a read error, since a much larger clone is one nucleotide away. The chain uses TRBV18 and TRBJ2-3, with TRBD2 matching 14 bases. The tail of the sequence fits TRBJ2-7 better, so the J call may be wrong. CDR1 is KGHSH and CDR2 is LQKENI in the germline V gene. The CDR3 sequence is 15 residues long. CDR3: CASSSGTSGSSEQYF. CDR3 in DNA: TGTGCCAGCTCATCCGGGACTAGCGGGAGTTCTGAGCAGTACTTC.

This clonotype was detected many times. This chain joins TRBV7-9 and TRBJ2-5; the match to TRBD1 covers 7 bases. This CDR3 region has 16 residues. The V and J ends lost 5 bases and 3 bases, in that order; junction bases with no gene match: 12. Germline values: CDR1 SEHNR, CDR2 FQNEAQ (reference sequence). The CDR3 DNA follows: TGTGCCAGCAGCCCTGTCCCCGGGACAGCAAAAGAGACCCAGTACTTC. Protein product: CASSPVPGTAKETQYF.

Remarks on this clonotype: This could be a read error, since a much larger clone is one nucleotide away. The CDR3 reads CSGSTSGRAGEQFF. As DNA, the CDR3 is TGCAGCGGGTCGACTAGCGGGAGGGCGGGTGAGCAGTTCTTC. The chain uses TRBV29-1 and TRBJ2-1, with 14 bases fitting TRBD2. This CDR3 is built from 14 residues. Germline lookup yields CDR1 SQVTM and CDR2 ANQGSEA. V dropped 7 bases and J dropped 9; count of bases not matched to a gene: 8.

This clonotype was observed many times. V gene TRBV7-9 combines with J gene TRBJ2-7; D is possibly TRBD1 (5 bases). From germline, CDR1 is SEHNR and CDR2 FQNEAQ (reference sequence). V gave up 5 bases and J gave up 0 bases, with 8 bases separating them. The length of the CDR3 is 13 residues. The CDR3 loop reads CASSRQNSYEQYF. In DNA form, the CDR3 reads TGTGCCAGCAGCAGACAGAACTCCTACGAGCAGTACTTC.

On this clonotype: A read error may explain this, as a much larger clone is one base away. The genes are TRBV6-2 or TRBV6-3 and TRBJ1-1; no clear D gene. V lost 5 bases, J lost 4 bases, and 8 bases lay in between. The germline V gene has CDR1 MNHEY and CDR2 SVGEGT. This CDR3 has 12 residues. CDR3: CASSEKVTEAFF. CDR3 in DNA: TGTGCCAGCAGTGAAAAGGTCACTGAAGCTTTCTTT.

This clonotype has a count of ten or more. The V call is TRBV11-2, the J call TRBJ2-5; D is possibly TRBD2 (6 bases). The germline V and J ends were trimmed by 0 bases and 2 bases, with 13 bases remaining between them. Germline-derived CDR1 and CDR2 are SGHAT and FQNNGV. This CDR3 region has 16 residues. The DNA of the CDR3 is TGTGCCAGCAGCTTAGATGGGGACTTGAAACAAGAGACCCAGTACTTC. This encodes CASSLDGDLKQETQYF.

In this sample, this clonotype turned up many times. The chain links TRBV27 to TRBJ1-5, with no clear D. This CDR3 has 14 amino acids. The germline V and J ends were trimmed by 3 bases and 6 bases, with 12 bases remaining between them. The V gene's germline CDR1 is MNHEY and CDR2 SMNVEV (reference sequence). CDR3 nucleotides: TGTGCCAGCAGTTTTAGAGGAGCTGGTCAGCCCCAGCATTTT. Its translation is CASSFRGAGQPQHF.

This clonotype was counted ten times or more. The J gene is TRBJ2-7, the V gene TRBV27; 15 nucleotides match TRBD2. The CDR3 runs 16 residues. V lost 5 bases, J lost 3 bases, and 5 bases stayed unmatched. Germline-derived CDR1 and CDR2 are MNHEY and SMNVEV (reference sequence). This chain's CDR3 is CASSQRTSGRVYEQYF. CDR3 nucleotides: TGTGCCAGCAGTCAACGGACTAGCGGGAGGGTCTACGAGCAGTACTTC.

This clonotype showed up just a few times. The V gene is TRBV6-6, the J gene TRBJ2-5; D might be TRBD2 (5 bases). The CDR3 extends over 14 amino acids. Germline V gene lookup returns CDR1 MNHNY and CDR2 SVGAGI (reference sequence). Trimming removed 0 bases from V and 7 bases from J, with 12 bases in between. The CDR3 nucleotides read TGTGCCAGCAGTTACTCGTTGCGGGCGGGGACCCAGTACTTC. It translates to CASSYSLRAGTQYF.

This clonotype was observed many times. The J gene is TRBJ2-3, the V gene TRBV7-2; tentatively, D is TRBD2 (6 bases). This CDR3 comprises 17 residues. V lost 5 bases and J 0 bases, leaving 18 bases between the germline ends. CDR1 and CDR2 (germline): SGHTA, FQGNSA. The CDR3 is CASSPGLGRSSTDTQYF. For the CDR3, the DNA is TGTGCCAGCAGCCCGGGACTTGGGAGGTCTAGCACAGATACGCAGTATTTT.

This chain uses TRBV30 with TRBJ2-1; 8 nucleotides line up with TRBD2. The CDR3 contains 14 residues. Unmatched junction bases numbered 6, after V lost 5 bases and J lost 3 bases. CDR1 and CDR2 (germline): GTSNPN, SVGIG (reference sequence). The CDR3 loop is CAWHPGTSYNEQFF. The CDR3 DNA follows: TGTGCCTGGCACCCAGGGACTAGCTACAATGAGCAGTTCTTC. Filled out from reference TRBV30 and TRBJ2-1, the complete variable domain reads SQTIHQWPATLVQPVGSPLSLECTVEGTSNPNLYWYRQAAGRGLQLLFYSVGIGQISSEVPQNLSASRPQDRQFILSSKKLLLSDSGFYLCAWHPGTSYNEQFFGPGTRLTVL.

The CDR3, as DNA: TGTGCCAGCAGCTTAGATCCAGGGGGCATCTACGAGCAGTACTTC. It yields the protein CASSLDPGGIYEQYF. V gene TRBV11-2 combines with J gene TRBJ2-7; TRBD1 agrees at 8 bases. CDR1 is SGHAT and CDR2 is FQNNGV in the germline V gene. The CDR3 is 15 residues long. J lost 3 bases, V lost 0 bases, and 4 bases had no gene match.

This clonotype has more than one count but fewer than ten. CDR3 protein: CASSRYGVAGNEQFF. The CDR3 DNA reads as TGTGCCAGCAGCCGGTACGGTGTGGCTGGCAATGAGCAGTTCTTC. The chain is built from TRBV14 and TRBJ2-1; D call uncertain. The CDR3 is 15 residues long. Looked up from germline, CDR1 is SGHDN and CDR2 is FVKESK. Trimming pared 4 bases from V and 6 bases from J, leaving 16 bases between.

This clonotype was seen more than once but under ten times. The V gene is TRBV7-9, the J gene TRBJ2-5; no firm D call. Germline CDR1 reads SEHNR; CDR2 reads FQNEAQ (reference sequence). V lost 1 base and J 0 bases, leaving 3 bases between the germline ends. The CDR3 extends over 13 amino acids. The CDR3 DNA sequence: TGTGCCAGCAGCTTAGAAGACCAAGAGACCCAGTACTTC. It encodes CASSLEDQETQYF.

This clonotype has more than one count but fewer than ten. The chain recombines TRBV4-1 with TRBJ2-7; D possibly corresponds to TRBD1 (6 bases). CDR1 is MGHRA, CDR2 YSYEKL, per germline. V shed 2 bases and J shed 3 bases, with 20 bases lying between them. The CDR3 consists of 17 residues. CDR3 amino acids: CASSQRLVGTWSYEQYF. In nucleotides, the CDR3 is TGCGCCAGCAGCCAACGTCTAGTTGGGACATGGAGCTACGAGCAGTACTTC.

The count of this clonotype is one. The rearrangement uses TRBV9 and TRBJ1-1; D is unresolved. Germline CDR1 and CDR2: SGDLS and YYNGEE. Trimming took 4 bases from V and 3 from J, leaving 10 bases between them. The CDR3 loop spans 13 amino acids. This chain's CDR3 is CASSIGPDTEAFF. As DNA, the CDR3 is TGTGCCAGCAGCATAGGTCCGGACACTGAAGCTTTCTTT.

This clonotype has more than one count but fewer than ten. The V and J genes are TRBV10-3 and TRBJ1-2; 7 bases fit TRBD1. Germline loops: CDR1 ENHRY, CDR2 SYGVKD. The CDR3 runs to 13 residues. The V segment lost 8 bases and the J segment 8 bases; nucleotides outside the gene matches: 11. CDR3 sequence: CAIFETGVGGYTF. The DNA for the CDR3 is TGTGCCATCTTTGAAACAGGGGTCGGAGGCTACACCTTC.

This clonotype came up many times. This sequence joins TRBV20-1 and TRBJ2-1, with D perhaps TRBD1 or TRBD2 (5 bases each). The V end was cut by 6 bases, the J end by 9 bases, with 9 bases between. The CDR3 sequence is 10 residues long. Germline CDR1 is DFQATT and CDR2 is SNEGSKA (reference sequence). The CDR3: CSARGFEQFF. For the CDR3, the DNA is TGCAGTGCCCGGGGCTTTGAGCAGTTCTTC.

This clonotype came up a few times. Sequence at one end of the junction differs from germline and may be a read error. DNA of the CDR3: TGCGCCAGCAGCTTGAATGCAGGGACCTACGAGCGGTACTTC. Protein product: CASSLNAGTYERYF. This chain joins TRBV5-1 and TRBJ2-7; TRBD1 or TRBD2 may be the D gene (5 bases each). The germline CDR1 and CDR2 sequences are SGHRS and YFSETQ. The CDR3 totals 14 residues.